These T cell receptor beta chains were read from a single sample in a study of kidney transplant recipient with SARS-CoV-2 infection. Using its own MiXCR run on the reads, TCRdb lists one record per CDR3 protein. The table records under 300,000 distinct CDR3 sequences, roughly 26% of them present only once. The source was a blood sample, collected at baseline and around day 120 from a kidney transplant recipient. The receptors come from a young adult male patient who had COVID-19 and was a kidney transplant recipient. The graft donor may be the source of some T cells. CDR3s include the opening cysteine and the closing phenylalanine or tryptophan. Fields, in order: V gene, D gene, J gene, clone size, CDR3 DNA, CDR3 protein. The D gene is left open where the match is weak. The listing skips clone size in some rows; elsewhere it reads once, few, many or a size class.

TRBV4-3,.,TRBJ2-7,many,TGCGCCAGCAGCCAAGGACTATTCGGGCCGTCCTACGAGCAGTACTTC,CASSQGLFGPSYEQYF
TRBV3-1,.,TRBJ1-2,.,TGTGCCAGCAGCGTGTGTTCCACCTTTCGAAAGACCTATGGCTACACCTTC,CASSVCSTFRKTYGYTF
TRBV3-1,.,TRBJ2-2,many,TGTGCCAGCAGCTGTCTTTATCCCATTTCAGGCTTGACCGGGGAGCTGTTTTTT,CASSCLYPISGLTGELFF
TRBV2,.,TRBJ1-2,many,TGTGCCAGCAGGGCCGACGGAGACTATGGCTACACCTTC,CASRADGDYGYTF
TRBV20-1,.,TRBJ2-1,few,TGCAGTGCAACATTACAACTCAATGAGCAGTTCTTC,CSATLQLNEQFF
TRBV12-5,.,TRBJ1-2,many,TGTGCTAGTGGTAAAAAGAGTTTGCAGGGAAAGACCTATGGCTACACCTTC,CASGKKSLQGKTYGYTF
TRBV19,.,TRBJ1-2,few,TGTGCCAGTAGGAACAGGGATGGCTACACCTTC,CASRNRDGYTF
TRBV27,.,TRBJ1-2,many,TGTGCCACCCTATCCACGTGGTATGGCTACACCTTC,CATLSTWYGYTF
TRBV6-2/TRBV6-3,.,TRBJ1-2,many,TGTGCCAGCAGTTACTCAACAGGAGACTATGGCTACACCTTC,CASSYSTGDYGYTF
TRBV20-1,.,TRBJ2-3,.,TGCAGTCTAAACGCTCCAGATACGCAGTATTTT,CSLNAPDTQYF
TRBV11-2,.,TRBJ1-3,many,TGTGCCAGCAGCTTAAGGGGCCTCTCTGGAAACACCATATATTTT,CASSLRGLSGNTIYF
TRBV12-3/TRBV12-4,.,TRBJ1-1,many,TGTGCCAGCAGTCGGGGGACGAACACTGAAGCTTTCTTT,CASSRGTNTEAFF
TRBV5-6,.,TRBJ1-6,.,TGTGCCAGCAGCCCACAAATCAATTCACCCCTCCACTTT,CASSPQINSPLHF
TRBV4-3,TRBD1,TRBJ1-2,many,TGCGCCAGCAGCCCGAGGACAGGGGAGGACTATGGCTACACCTTC,CASSPRTGEDYGYTF
TRBV28,TRBD1,TRBJ2-3,once,TGTGCCAGCAGACCTCTCCGGGACAGGGACACAGATACGCAGTATTTT,CASRPLRDRDTDTQYF
TRBV7-9,.,TRBJ2-7,many,TGTGCCAGCAGCGTAAGGGGAGCGCAGTACTTC,CASSVRGAQYF
TRBV20-1,.,TRBJ2-7,many,TGCAGTGCTAGTCACCTACTGGGGGGCGGCGAGCAGTACTTC,CSASHLLGGGEQYF
TRBV5-7,.,TRBJ1-2,.,TGTGCCAGCGGCTGGTTTCTTGCGCGAAAGACCTATGGCTACACCTTC,CASGWFLARKTYGYTF
TRBV6-5,TRBD1,TRBJ2-4,.,TGTGCCAGCAGTGATCGGACAGGGGTGGACATTCAGTACTTC,CASSDRTGVDIQYF
TRBV19,.,TRBJ1-2,many,TGTGCCAGTTTTCAGCCGTCTAACTATGGCTACACCTTC,CASFQPSNYGYTF
TRBV8-2,.,TRBJ1-2,few,TGTGGCAGTCCAGTGTCTGATAGCCGAAAGACCTATGGCTACACCTTC,CGSPVSDSRKTYGYTF
TRBV8-2,.,TRBJ1-2,.,TGTGGCAGTTGCGACTATGATAGCCGAAAGACCTATGGCTACACCTTC,CGSCDYDSRKTYGYTF
TRBV5-8,.,TRBJ1-4,few,TGTGCCAGCACCTTTGAGGGGGGCGGAGGTGAAAAACTGTTTTTT,CASTFEGGGGEKLFF
TRBV5-1,.,TRBJ1-4,many,TGCGCCAGCAGCTTGTTGGGGTACCATGAAAAACTGTTTTTT,CASSLLGYHEKLFF
TRBV30,.,TRBJ1-6,few,TGTGCCTGGTTCAGGGGCGACGGTTACTATAATTCACCCCTCCACTTT,CAWFRGDGYYNSPLHF
TRBV9,TRBD2,TRBJ2-1,.,TGTGCCAGCAGCCCGATCCTCACGACTAGCGGGAGCAATGAGCAGCTCTTC,CASSPILTTSGSNEQLF
TRBV28,.,TRBJ1-1,.,TGTACCAGCAGACCGGGGAGGGCTAAAGCTTTCTTT,CTSRPGRAKAFF
TRBV3-1,.,TRBJ2-5,many,TGTGCCAGCAGCCGGCTAAATCCCATTTCTTTCTCTGAGACCCAGTACTTC,CASSRLNPISFSETQYF
TRBV28,TRBD1,TRBJ1-1,many,TGTGCCAGCAGTTACGACAGGGGGCCAGGTGAAGCTTTCTTT,CASSYDRGPGEAFF
TRBV20-1,TRBD1,TRBJ1-1,many,TGCAGTGCTAGGGACCGGGACAGCCTAGAGAGCACTGAAGCTTTCTTT,CSARDRDSLESTEAFF
TRBV3-1,.,TRBJ1-5,many,TGTGCCAGCAGCCAGATCCCCGGGCCCCAGCATTTT,CASSQIPGPQHF
TRBV6-5,.,TRBJ1-5,many,TGTGCCAGCAGTTACCAGAGGGCAGGCAATCAGCCCCAGCATTTT,CASSYQRAGNQPQHF
TRBV2,TRBD1,TRBJ1-2,.,TGTGCCAGCAGTGAGTTGGTTGACAGGGGCGGCTATGGCTACACCTTC,CASSELVDRGGYGYTF
TRBV6-6,.,TRBJ1-1,many,TGTGCCAGCAGTTACTTGGAGACGAGAGAAGCTTTCTTT,CASSYLETREAFF
TRBV6-2/TRBV6-3,TRBD2,TRBJ2-1,many,TGTGCCAGCAGTTACGGGCTAGCGGGCTACAATGAGCAGTTCTTC,CASSYGLAGYNEQFF
TRBV6-2/TRBV6-3,.,TRBJ2-5,.,TGTGCCAGCAGTTCGATCGACCAGACCCAGTACTTC,CASSSIDQTQYF
TRBV21-1,.,TRBJ2-5,many,TGTGCCAGCAGCGAGCCGTCCTTCGAAGAGACCCAGTACTTC,CASSEPSFEETQYF
TRBV3-1,.,TRBJ1-2,many,TGTGCCAGCAGCGATCGCGTCACCCTTCGAAAGACCTATGGCTACACCTTC,CASSDRVTLRKTYGYTF
TRBV3-1,.,TRBJ1-1,many,TGTGCCAGCAGCGATGTGCATCCCATTTCAATTCGCACTGAAGCTTTCTTT,CASSDVHPISIRTEAFF
TRBV23-1,.,TRBJ1-2,.,TGCGCCAGCAGTGACCTAGAGCTACGCAGAAAGACCTATGGCTACACCTTC,CASSDLELRRKTYGYTF
TRBV10-2,TRBD1,TRBJ1-6,many,TGCGCCAGCAGAGGACAGGGGAAAAATTCACCCCTCCACTTT,CASRGQGKNSPLHF